Only a few counts were recorded for the clone carrying this T cell receptor beta chain. What it binds is unknown. This entry is derived from a study of beta chain features in type 1 diabetes. Study observations and caveats: Patients showed naive, central memory and Treg TCRB repertoires that appeared more similar than those of healthy donors.

The germline V gene encodes CDR1 GTSNPN and CDR2 SVGIG (reference sequence). V was trimmed by 0 bases and J by 7 bases, leaving 7 bases between them. This CDR3 has 12 amino acids. Expressed TCRB transcripts got sequenced, as all isolated RNA was reverse transcribed. Sequencing used immunoSEQ multiplex PCR; TCRdb keeps in-frame clones, though not all of them. The profile shows about 410,000 clones, approximately 15% of them singletons. The sample was naive CD4+ T cells from blood. This chain connects TRBV30 to TRBJ1-3; D call uncertain. This TCR was recovered from a man between 25 and 39 years old in good health. CDR3 DNA sequence: TGTGCCTGGAGTGTAGCCCCGAACACCATATATTTT. It codes for CAWSVAPNTIYF.